The TCR beta chain described here comes from a study of T cells expressing NK-cell markers. Turning to the study itself: According to the study, TCR beta repertoires originated from sorted CD3+CD56+NKG2C+, CD3+CD56+NKG2C- and CD3+CD56-NKG2C+ T cells.

The CDR3 totals 13 residues. Looked up from germline, CDR1 is SGHTA and CDR2 is FQGNSA. 5'RACE template switching built TCR beta cDNA with unique molecular identifiers. TCRdb re-called the 5' RACE reads and gives one entry per CDR3 protein, without DNA. The data include some 16,000 distinct CDR3 sequences; the top ten clones carry about 60%. The source of this sequence is a man aged 18 to 69 in good health. The gene calls are TRBV7-2 and TRBJ1-1; TCRdb indicates TRBD1, and absent DNA this call remains unverified. The sequenced sample consisted of blood T cells: a sorted CD56 or NKG2C T cell subset, CD4+ or CD8+ T cells, or bulk PBMC T cells (not recorded which). The CDR3 region is CASSLVKGVEAFF. Full variable domain (missing parts from reference TRBV7-2 and TRBJ1-1): GAGVSQSPSNKVTEKGKDVELRCDPISGHTALYWYRQSLGQGLEFLIYFQGNSAPDKSGLPSDRFSAERTGGSVSTLTIQRTQQEDSAVYLCASSLVKGVEAFFGQGTRLTVV.